This passage covers 18 T cell receptor beta chains from one sample sequenced in a study of blood T cell repertoires in COVID-19. Using immunoSEQ multiplex PCR, the repertoire was profiled, and TCRdb retains in-frame clones only, with some absent. The sample carries about 300,000 clones, about nine tenths recorded once. Material for sequencing was PBMCs or T cells enriched from blood (not recorded which). These receptor sequences come from a man aged 25-45 years who had recovered from COVID-19.

The count of this clone is one. The chain combines TRBV18 with TRBJ2-3; TRBD1 is a possible D gene (5 bases). Per germline, CDR1 KGHSH and CDR2 LQKENI. Trimming shortened V by 3 bases and J by 3 bases, and 10 bases separated the two germline ends. This CDR3 is built from 14 residues. The CDR3 DNA reads as TGTGCCAGCTCACCGCTAGGGGAAACAGATACGCAGTATTTT. Its translation is CASSPLGETDTQYF.

The rearrangement uses TRBV27 and TRBJ1-4, with a tentative D call TRBD1 (6 bases). Trimming stripped 4 bases from V and 4 bases from J, with 16 bases between. The CDR3 has 16 amino acids. Looked up from germline, CDR1 is MNHEY and CDR2 is SMNVEV (reference sequence). The CDR3 DNA reads TGTGCCAGCAGTTCGTCCACAGGGCTGGGTAATGAAAAACTGTTTTTT. This translates into CASSSSTGLGNEKLFF. The full variable domain, completed using reference TRBV27 and TRBJ1-4, is EAQVTQNPRYLITVTGKKLTVTCSQNMNHEYMSWYRQDPGLGLRQIYYSMNVEVTDKGDVPEGYKVSRKEKRNFPLILESPSPNQTSLYFCASSSSTGLGNEKLFFGSGTQLSVL.

J is TRBJ2-7 and V is TRBV18; tentative D call: TRBD2 (5 bases). Germline V gene sequence: CDR1 KGHSH, CDR2 LQKENI. The CDR3 length is 13 residues. The V gene lost 3 bases and the J gene lost 1 base, with 7 bases spanning the gap. CDR3 DNA sequence: TGTGCCAGCTCACCTCGCGGGTCCTACGAGCAGTACTTC. Its protein is CASSPRGSYEQYF. The full variable domain, in which reference TRBV18 and TRBJ2-7 provide the parts outside the CDR3, is NAGVMQNPRHLVRRRGQEARLRCSPMKGHSHVYWYRQLPEEGLKFMVYLQKENIIDESGMPKERFSAEFPKEGPSILRIQQVVRGDSAAYFCASSPRGSYEQYFGPGTRLTVT.

The gene calls are TRBV6-6 and TRBJ1-5; TRBD1 agrees at 9 bases. Germline CDR1 reads MNHNY; CDR2 reads SVGAGI (reference sequence). The V and J ends lost 6 bases and 3 bases, in that order; junction bases with no gene match: 6. The CDR3 consists of 15 residues. The CDR3 bases are TGTGCCAGCAGCCCCGGGACAGGGCTCAATCAGCCCCAGCATTTT. Protein sequence: CASSPGTGLNQPQHF.

This chain connects TRBV30 to TRBJ1-2; D not certain. V gave up 2 bases and J gave up 6 bases, with 10 bases separating them. Germline assignment: CDR1 GTSNPN and CDR2 SVGIG (reference sequence). The CDR3 extends over 12 amino acids. The CDR3 here is CAWSPRENGYTF. CDR3 bases: TGTGCCTGGAGTCCTAGGGAGAATGGCTACACCTTC.

V usage is TRBV30 and J usage is TRBJ2-3; 12 nucleotides align to TRBD2. CDR1 GTSNPN and CDR2 SVGIG come from the germline V gene (reference sequence). With V trimmed by 0 bases and J by 1 base, 5 bases remained unmatched. CDR3 size: 17 residues. CDR3 in amino acids: CAWSVRRTSGGTDTQYF. In DNA, the CDR3 is TGTGCCTGGAGTGTACGCCGGACTAGCGGGGGCACAGATACGCAGTATTTT.

This chain connects TRBV27 to TRBJ1-1; perhaps TRBD1 as D (6 bases). Germline V lookup: CDR1 MNHEY, CDR2 SMNVEV (reference sequence). This CDR3 is built from 13 residues. The V and J ends lost 5 bases and 10 bases respectively, with 17 bases between them. CDR3 sequence reads: CASSGPMGHGAFF. The CDR3 coding sequence is TGTGCCAGCAGTGGACCCATGGGACACGGAGCTTTCTTT.

The chain joins TRBV6-5 to TRBJ2-5, with 7 bases aligning to TRBD1. This CDR3 spans 15 amino acids. Germline values: CDR1 MNHEY, CDR2 SVGAGI. V lost 2 bases to trimming and J lost 3 bases; unmatched junction nucleotides: 6. CDR3 region: CASSYDDRDKETQYF. CDR3 nucleotide sequence: TGTGCCAGCAGTTACGACGACAGGGATAAAGAGACCCAGTACTTC.

The CDR3 nucleotides read TGTGCCAGCAGTTACGGGACAGGGGACACTGAAGCTTTCTTT. Translated: CASSYGTGDTEAFF. V usage is TRBV6-5 and J usage is TRBJ1-1; 10 bases match TRBD1. CDR3 length equals 14 residues. J was trimmed by 3 bases and V by 2 bases; bases with no gene match: 0. Germline V gene lookup returns CDR1 MNHEY and CDR2 SVGAGI.

This chain connects TRBV2 to TRBJ1-6, with TRBD1 identical over 7 bases. The CDR3 has 15 amino acids. J was trimmed by 3 bases and V by 6 bases; bases with no gene match: 5. Germline lookup yields CDR1 SNHLY and CDR2 FYNNEI. CDR3 sequence (DNA): TGTGCCAGCAGCGGCGGGACAGTCTATAATTCACCCCTCCACTTT. It yields the protein CASSGGTVYNSPLHF.

The CDR3 bases are TGTGCCATGGCGACTAGCGGGAGTGCTGAGCAGTTCTTC. Translation gives CAMATSGSAEQFF. The chain joins TRBV7-9 to TRBJ2-1; 12 nucleotides line up with TRBD2. CDR1 is SEHNR and CDR2 is FQNEAQ in the germline V gene (reference sequence). V lost 10 bases to trimming and J lost 9 bases; unmatched junction nucleotides: 7. The CDR3 has 13 amino acids.

This chain uses TRBV19 with TRBJ1-5, with D possibly TRBD1 on 5 matching bases. The CDR3 has 14 residues. The V and J ends lost 7 bases and 5 bases respectively, with 15 bases between them. Germline CDR1 LNHDA, CDR2 SQIVND (reference sequence). The chain's CDR3 is CASITRPGDQPQHF. Written as DNA, the CDR3 is TGTGCCAGTATCACGCGCCCGGGGGATCAGCCCCAGCATTTT.

This clone has a single count. The chain employs TRBV7-8 and TRBJ1-2, with 7 bases identical to TRBD1. Unmatched junction bases numbered 5, after V lost 3 bases and J lost 4 bases. Germline values: CDR1 SGHVS, CDR2 FQNEAQ. The CDR3 covers 14 residues. The CDR3 sequence is CASSFVQGSYGYTF. CDR3 in DNA: TGTGCCAGCAGCTTCGTACAGGGGAGCTATGGCTACACCTTC.

The chain couples TRBV4-1 to TRBJ2-1; 16 positions match TRBD2. The germline CDR1 and CDR2 sequences are MGHRA and YSYEKL. The V and J ends lost 4 bases and 7 bases, in that order; junction bases with no gene match: 7. The CDR3 length is 17 residues. The chain's CDR3 is CASSRGTSGGARNEQFF. CDR3 bases: TGCGCCAGCAGCCGGGGGACTAGCGGGGGGGCCCGAAATGAGCAGTTCTTC.

Only one count was recorded for this clone. V gene TRBV4-1 combines with J gene TRBJ2-3; 10 nucleotides agree with TRBD2. J gave up 2 bases and V 0 bases, and 5 bases lay outside the gene matches. The CDR3 runs 17 residues. Per the germline V gene, CDR1 is MGHRA and CDR2 is YSYEKL. CDR3 region: CASSQDRTSGVTDTQYF. DNA of the CDR3: TGCGCCAGCAGCCAAGATAGAACTAGCGGGGTCACAGATACGCAGTATTTT.

The chain links TRBV5-1 to TRBJ2-3, with a tentative D call TRBD2 (6 bases). Germline loops: CDR1 SGHRS, CDR2 YFSETQ. The CDR3 covers 15 residues. Trimming shortened V by 4 bases and J by 2 bases, and 14 bases separated the two germline ends. This CDR3 reads CASSPAGLDTDTQYF. The CDR3, as DNA: TGCGCCAGCAGCCCTGCGGGGTTAGACACAGATACGCAGTATTTT.

The rearrangement joins TRBV6-5 to TRBJ2-7; 7 bases fit TRBD2. This CDR3 spans 13 amino acids. Losses at the gene ends were 6 bases for V and 12 bases for J; bases not matched to a gene: 14. Germline V gives CDR1 MNHEY, CDR2 SVGAGI. The CDR3 DNA reads as TGTGCCAGCAGCTCGGGGGGAGGAGCCTTATGGTACTTC. Residues: CASSSGGGALWYF.

The rearrangement uses TRBV6-5 and TRBJ2-1, with 8 bases matching TRBD2. V dropped 6 bases and J dropped 7; count of bases not matched to a gene: 8. The germline V gene encodes CDR1 MNHEY and CDR2 SVGAGI. The length of the CDR3 is 14 residues. CDR3 nucleotides: TGTGCCAGCAGCCAAGCGGGGGCGGGAAATGAGCAGTTCTTC. This sequence encodes CASSQAGAGNEQFF.